Below, 22 T cell receptor beta chains from the same sample are listed, as sequenced in a study of cytomegalovirus exposure and HLA in healthy donors. The PCR employed 60 Vbeta primers together with 13 Jbeta primers. Produced via immunoSEQ multiplex PCR; TCRdb's table is partial and in-frame only. The sample has fewer than 110,000 clones, roughly 72% seen once. Sequencing was performed on PBMCs. Source of these receptors: a man aged 30-40 years in good health and CMV-seronegative.

The rearrangement joins TRBV7-3 to TRBJ2-1; D unresolved. V was cut by 6 bases and J by 1 base, with 10 bases left in between. This CDR3 has 14 amino acids. The V gene's germline CDR1 is SGHTA and CDR2 FQGTGA. For the CDR3, the DNA is TGTGCCAGCAGGACGGCGGATTCCTACAATGAGCAGTTCTTC. Its translation: CASRTADSYNEQFF.

J is TRBJ2-3 and V is TRBV15, with 11 bases matching TRBD2. The CDR3 consists of 17 residues. Germline V gene data show CDR1 as LNHNV and CDR2 as YYDKDF (reference sequence). Unmatched junction bases numbered 15, after V lost 0 bases and J lost 13 bases. The CDR3 DNA reads TGTGCCACCAGCAGAGATAGAATCGGTAGCGGGAGGGCCAAGGAGTATTTT. Amino acid sequence: CATSRDRIGSGRAKEYF.

The chain couples TRBV5-1 to TRBJ2-5; the D is unclear. This CDR3 is built from 14 residues. The V end lost 1 base, the J end lost 5 bases, and 12 bases lay between the germline ends. CDR1 is SGHRS, CDR2 YFSETQ, per germline. The CDR3 spells CASSLLSPRETQYF. The DNA for the CDR3 is TGCGCCAGCAGCTTGTTGTCCCCGCGGGAGACCCAGTACTTC.

The chain is built from TRBV5-5 and TRBJ1-5; D is unclear. Germline CDR1 and CDR2: SGHKS and YYEKEE (reference sequence). With 0 bases removed from V and 1 base from J, the gap between germline ends came to 8 bases. This CDR3 region has 15 residues. CDR3 protein: CASSLGPVSNQPQHF. CDR3 DNA: TGTGCCAGCAGCTTGGGGCCAGTGAGCAATCAGCCCCAGCATTTT.

This clone has only a few counts. This chain links TRBV28 with TRBJ1-2, with 7 bases lining up with TRBD1. Germline loops: CDR1 MDHEN, CDR2 SYDVKM. The CDR3 extends over 17 amino acids. V was pared by 2 bases and J by 4 bases, with 13 bases of the junction left unmatched. DNA of the CDR3: TGTGCCAGCAGTTTAATGGCCGTGGGCAGGGGGATCTATGGCTACACCTTC. Amino acid sequence: CASSLMAVGRGIYGYTF.

The V call is TRBV7-2, the J call TRBJ2-1, with a weak D call TRBD1 (6 bases). Germline V gene sequence: CDR1 SGHTA, CDR2 FQGNSA. CDR3 size: 13 residues. V dropped 4 bases and J dropped 7 bases, with 11 bases sitting between them. The CDR3 DNA reads TGTGCCAGCAGCTACAACAGGGTGAATGAGCAGTTCTTC. Translation gives CASSYNRVNEQFF.

V usage is TRBV12-5 and J usage is TRBJ2-7, with a weak D call TRBD1 (6 bases). Germline V gene sequence: CDR1 LGHNT, CDR2 FRNRAP. This CDR3 is built from 13 residues. V was trimmed by 9 bases and J by 0 bases, leaving 12 bases between them. The CDR3 spells CASSQGSSYEQYF. As DNA, the CDR3 is TGTGCTAGCTCCCAGGGGTCCTCCTACGAGCAGTACTTC.

The chain carries TRBV4-2 and TRBJ2-2, with TRBD1 as a possible D gene (5 bases). The length of the CDR3 is 15 residues. Per germline, CDR1 LGHNA and CDR2 YNFKEQ. V was trimmed by 1 base and J by 6 bases, leaving 12 bases between them. Written as DNA, the CDR3 is TGTGCCAGCAGCCAAGGTTACCCAGGGCCCGGGGAGCTGTTTTTT. Translation gives CASSQGYPGPGELFF.

The J gene is TRBJ2-1, the V gene TRBV30; D unclear. Germline V gives CDR1 GTSNPN, CDR2 SVGIG (reference sequence). The CDR3 is made up of 15 amino acids. With 4 bases removed from V and 0 bases from J, the gap between germline ends came to 13 bases. Written as DNA, the CDR3 is TGTGCCTGGAACCCTGGTACCAGCTCCTACAATGAGCAGTTCTTC. Amino acid sequence: CAWNPGTSSYNEQFF.

In this sample, this clone turned up once. The J gene is TRBJ2-1, the V gene TRBV6-1; a weak D match, TRBD1 (6 bases). CDR1 and CDR2 (germline): MNHNS, SASEGT. The CDR3 spans 15 residues. With 6 bases removed from V and 6 bases from J, the gap between germline ends came to 18 bases. CDR3: CASSEWAGVANEQFF. The CDR3 DNA reads as TGTGCCAGCAGCGAATGGGCAGGGGTAGCCAATGAGCAGTTCTTC.

There are a few counts of this clone. The rearrangement uses TRBV19 and TRBJ1-1, with D tentatively TRBD1 (6 bases). Trimming took 7 bases from V and 3 from J, leaving 12 bases between them. The V gene's germline CDR1 is LNHDA and CDR2 SQIVND (reference sequence). The CDR3 runs 13 residues. This CDR3 reads CASTFNRDTEAFF. The DNA for the CDR3 is TGTGCCAGTACCTTTAACAGGGACACTGAAGCTTTCTTT.

The chain employs TRBV10-2 and TRBJ2-1; D is possibly TRBD1 (6 bases). Trimming cost V 6 bases and J 5 bases, with 17 bases left between them. Germline CDR1 and CDR2: WSHSY and SAAADI. The CDR3 spans 15 residues. CDR3 residues: CASRFSTGIHNEQFF. DNA for the CDR3: TGCGCCAGCAGGTTTTCGACAGGAATCCACAATGAGCAGTTCTTC.

The chain couples TRBV7-3 to TRBJ2-1; D may be TRBD1 (6 bases). CDR3 length: 16 amino acids. Germline V gene data show CDR1 as SGHTA and CDR2 as FQGTGA. V was cut by 5 bases and J by 9 bases, with 23 bases left in between. In nucleotides, the CDR3 is TGTGCCAGCAGCGCGGTAAGGACCCCCGGGACAAGTGAGCAGTTCTTC. This sequence encodes CASSAVRTPGTSEQFF.

The gene calls are TRBV5-1 and TRBJ2-7, with D uncertain. Germline V lookup: CDR1 SGHRS, CDR2 YFSETQ. The CDR3 sequence is 16 residues long. Trimming pared 0 bases from V and 0 bases from J, leaving 13 bases between. The CDR3 protein is CASSLAGADVSYEQYF. CDR3 DNA sequence: TGCGCCAGCAGCTTGGCCGGCGCGGATGTCTCCTACGAGCAGTACTTC. The whole variable domain, filled in from reference TRBV5-1 and TRBJ2-7, reads KAGVTQTPRYLIKTRGQQVTLSCSPISGHRSVSWYQQTPGQGLQFLFEYFSETQRNKGNFPGRFSGRQFSNSRSEMNVSTLELGDSALYLCASSLAGADVSYEQYFGPGTRLTVT.

The chain joins TRBV6-1 to TRBJ2-3; 11 bases fit TRBD1. This CDR3 is built from 15 residues. Losses at the gene ends were 6 bases for V and 3 bases for J; bases not matched to a gene: 5. From germline, CDR1 is MNHNS and CDR2 SASEGT. CDR3 bases: TGTGCCAGCAGCCATGGACAGGGGGCAACAGATACGCAGTATTTT. This encodes CASSHGQGATDTQYF.

This sequence joins TRBV7-2 and TRBJ2-4; D is unclear. In germline, CDR1 is SGHTA, CDR2 FQGNSA. The CDR3 consists of 16 residues. Trimming pared 1 base from V and 0 bases from J, leaving 10 bases between. The CDR3 coding sequence is TGTGCCAGCAGCTTAGATAGTGGGCTAGCCAAAAACATTCAGTACTTC. Amino acids: CASSLDSGLAKNIQYF.

This rearrangement joins TRBV15 to TRBJ2-1; D remains ambiguous. This CDR3 comprises 14 residues. V was cut by 1 base and J by 9 bases, with 13 bases left in between. CDR1 and CDR2 (germline): LNHNV, YYDKDF (reference sequence). Written as DNA, the CDR3 is TGTGCCACCAGCAGAGGTCCGGGTTCGGGTGAGCAGTTCTTC. Protein sequence: CATSRGPGSGEQFF.

The genes are TRBV6-1 and TRBJ2-3; 8 bases fit TRBD2. Germline lookup yields CDR1 MNHNS and CDR2 SASEGT. The CDR3 sequence is 14 residues long. The trim removed 9 bases at V and 5 bases at J, leaving 10 bases unmatched. The CDR3 region has the DNA TGTGCCAGTCCGGGAGGGCCTGAAATAGATACGCAGTATTTT. Residues: CASPGGPEIDTQYF.

The gene calls are TRBV5-4 and TRBJ2-1; 9 bases are a match to TRBD1. Looked up from germline, CDR1 is SGHNT and CDR2 is YYREEE (reference sequence). This CDR3 has 17 residues. With 0 bases clipped from V and 8 bases from J, the junction kept 12 bases outside the gene matches. This CDR3 is CASSLGVPGQGGDEQFF. Here the CDR3 DNA reads TGTGCCAGCAGCTTGGGCGTCCCGGGACAGGGAGGCGATGAGCAGTTCTTC.

The chain joins TRBV10-2 to TRBJ2-1; 7 bases align to TRBD2. Germline assignment: CDR1 WSHSY and CDR2 SAAADI. V trimming: 3 bases; J trimming: 0 bases; junction bases outside the gene matches: 5. The CDR3 runs 16 residues. CDR3 DNA: TGCGCCAGCAGTGAAACTAGCGTATACTCCTACAATGAGCAGTTCTTC. The encoded protein is CASSETSVYSYNEQFF.

The chain uses TRBV29-1 and TRBJ1-2; 7 positions match TRBD1. The junction had 8 bases not matched to a gene; V was cut back by 4 bases and J by 6 bases. The CDR3 spans 13 residues. Per germline, CDR1 SQVTM and CDR2 ANQGSEA. CDR3 sequence reads: CSVAYTGEDGYTF. CDR3 nucleotides: TGCAGCGTTGCCTATACAGGGGAGGATGGCTACACCTTC.

J is TRBJ1-5 and V is TRBV2; tentative D call: TRBD1 (5 bases). Trimming removed 6 bases at V and 11 bases at J, with 17 bases between. This CDR3 has 13 residues. CDR1 and CDR2 (germline): SNHLY, FYNNEI. The CDR3 loop is CASSQTVTKAQHF. CDR3 sequence (DNA): TGTGCCAGCAGCCAGACAGTAACGAAGGCCCAGCATTTT. The full variable domain, in which reference TRBV2 and TRBJ1-5 provide the parts outside the CDR3, is EPEVTQTPSHQVTQMGQEVILRCVPISNHLYFYWYRQILGQKVEFLVSFYNNEISEKSEIFDDQFSVERPDGSNFTLKIRSTKLEDSAMYFCASSQTVTKAQHFGDGTRLSIL.